Described below is a single T cell receptor (beta chain) sequence and its context. A much larger clone lies a single base off, so this may be a read error. Researchers generated TCR beta cDNA from 500 ng of total RNA, relying on a constant-region primer. Three nested multiplex PCR rounds of slightly modified ARM-PCR generated TCR beta libraries. The two initial PCR rounds, roughly 9 cycles each, used TRBV1-TRBV30 forward and C-beta reverse primers. Each CDR3 protein is one row after TCRdb ran MiXCR on the multiplex PCR reads. In the table there are 95,000 to 100,000 distinct CDR3 sequences, around 71% of which are singletons. This specimen belongs to a study of tumor-infiltrating lymphocytes in primary liver carcinoma. The roughly 18-34 mg bulk tissue piece was not sorted before simultaneous RNA and DNA extraction. Germline V gives CDR1 SGHKS, CDR2 YYEKEE (reference sequence). This CDR3 is built from 14 residues.

V gene TRBV5-5 combines with J gene TRBJ1-1; D is undetermined. The sequenced sample consisted of liver tumor tissue from sampling region 2. Subset in this sample: tumor region T2, inferior pole. This TCR came from a woman in her sixties with primary liver carcinoma and hepatitis B virus infection. For the CDR3, the DNA is TGTACCAGCAGCTTCGACAACCTGAACACTGAAGCTTTCTTT. Residues: CTSSFDNLNTEAFF.